There are a few counts of the clone carrying this T cell receptor (beta chain). The antigen is not known. The CDR3 consists of 16 residues. Per the germline V gene, CDR1 is MNHNY and CDR2 is SVGAGI (reference sequence). V was pared by 2 bases and J by 7 bases, with 12 bases of the junction left unmatched. This sample was included in a study of beta chain features in type 1 diabetes. All of the isolated RNA was reverse transcribed, so expressed TCRB transcripts were sequenced. Clones were sequenced by immunoSEQ multiplex PCR, and TCRdb holds only the in-frame ones, with some missing. This sample carries about 360,000 clones, over 9.5% of them seen once, and the ten largest clones take 0.017%. General study results and limits: Any PCR bias toward short templates would affect both groups alike. High-TCR-expressing cells could be over-represented by cDNA sequencing. There were fewer insertions and more deletions at the VDJ junctions of type 1 diabetes patients.

Sequencing was performed on naive CD4+ T cells from blood. J is TRBJ1-1 and V is TRBV6-6; 8 nucleotides match TRBD1. The origin of this receptor is a man younger than 35 in good health. The CDR3 sequence is CASSYDPNDRGGEAFF. The CDR3 region has the DNA TGTGCCAGCAGTTACGACCCTAATGACAGGGGAGGTGAAGCTTTCTTT.